This T cell receptor beta chain was profiled in a study of T cell repertoires and HLA-DP antigens. As for this clone: What it binds is not known.

Losses at the gene ends were 5 bases for V and 7 bases for J; bases not matched to a gene: 1. Germline lookup yields CDR1 SGHNT and CDR2 YENEEA. The CDR3 spans 12 residues. Study-wide points: Average cumulative frequency of previously undetected clones was 36.3% against one allele and around 48% against the other.

Amplification used primers for 54 TRBV and 13 TRBJ segments. Method: immunoSEQ multiplex PCR; TCRdb's copy keeps in-frame clones and lacks some. Found here are some 110,000 clones, about 91% of them singletons; the top ten hold approximately 0.25%. This sequence was found in a woman between 18 and 29 years old in good health and CMV-seronegative. The sample was CD4+ T cells from PBMCs. The chain links TRBV11-3 to TRBJ2-2; TRBD1 aligns across 7 bases. The CDR3 here is CASSNRGGELFF. The DNA of the CDR3 is TGTGCCAGCAGCAACAGGGGCGGGGAGCTGTTTTTT.